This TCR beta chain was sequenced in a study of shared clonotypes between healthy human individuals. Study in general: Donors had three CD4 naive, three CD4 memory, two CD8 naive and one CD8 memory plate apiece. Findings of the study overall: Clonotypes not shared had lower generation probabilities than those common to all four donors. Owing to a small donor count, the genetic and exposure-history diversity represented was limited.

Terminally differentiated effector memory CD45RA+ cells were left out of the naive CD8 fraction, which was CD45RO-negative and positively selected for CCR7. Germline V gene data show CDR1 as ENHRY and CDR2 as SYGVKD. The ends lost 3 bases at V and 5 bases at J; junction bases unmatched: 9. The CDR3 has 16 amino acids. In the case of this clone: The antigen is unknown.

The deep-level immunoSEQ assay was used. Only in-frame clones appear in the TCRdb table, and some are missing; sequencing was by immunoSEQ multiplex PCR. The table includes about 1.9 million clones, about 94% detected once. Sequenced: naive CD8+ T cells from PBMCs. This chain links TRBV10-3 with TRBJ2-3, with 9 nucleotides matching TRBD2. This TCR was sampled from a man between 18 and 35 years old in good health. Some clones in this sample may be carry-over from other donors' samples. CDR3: CAISEILAGVKDTQYF. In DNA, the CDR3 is TGTGCCATCAGTGAAATCTTAGCGGGAGTGAAAGATACGCAGTATTTT.